This T cell receptor (beta chain) was captured in a study of blood T cell repertoires in COVID-19. Study at large: PBMCs, B-cell-depleted T cells, or T cells provided the cDNA or gDNA that made up the material.

As originally analysed: How many nucleated cells were present was estimated from reference gene primer amplification. Here immunoSEQ multiplex PCR was the method, and the copy in TCRdb shows in-frame clones only, minus some. The V and J calls and clone size were taken over from that table, and D and trimming were inferred from the DNA. The sample includes 200,000 or so clones, roughly 80% seen only once; the top ten take 6.5% to 9.5%. Either two negative PCRs, clearance, or symptom resolution qualified Cohort 3 donors as recovered. Trimming shortened V by 2 bases and J by 0 bases, and 14 bases separated the two germline ends. CDR3 length: 17 amino acids. Germline V gene lookup returns CDR1 SGHAT and CDR2 FQNNGV.

The chain combines TRBV11-2 with TRBJ1-3; D perhaps matches TRBD1 (6 bases). The receptor comes from a man aged 35 to 55 who had recovered from COVID-19. The material sequenced was PBMCs or T cells enriched from blood (not recorded which). The CDR3 spells CASSLLRGSISGNTIYF. Written as DNA, the CDR3 is TGTGCCAGCAGCTTATTAAGGGGGTCTATCTCTGGAAACACCATATATTTT.